This TCR beta chain derives from a study of spatial heterogeneity in lung cancer. Every TCR cDNA molecule bore its own unique molecular identifier. TCRdb fed the 5' RACE reads into MiXCR, producing one record per CDR3 protein. Among tens of thousands of distinct CDR3 sequences, around 8.6% were seen once, and the ten largest hold about 7%. Stated time point: sample taken at primary tumor resection. The sequenced material consisted of unsorted whole RNA from tumor, nontumor lung or frozen PBMC. Samples were obtained from more than 70 donors, all untreated early-stage non-small cell lung cancer patients. The CDR3 is made up of 17 amino acids. The V gene end was trimmed by 2 bases and the J gene end by 10 bases; junction bases not matched to a gene: 18. Germline assignment: CDR1 SQVTM and CDR2 ANQGSEA.

Sequencing used PBMCs, obtained at surgery. The gene calls are TRBV29-1 and TRBJ2-1; 9 bases match TRBD2. This clonotype was sampled from a male donor with early-stage non-small cell lung cancer. The CDR3 nucleotides read TGCAGCGTTGAAATTTATAGGGGTATTAGCGGGAGTTTGGAGCAGTTCTTC. Its translation: CSVEIYRGISGSLEQFF.